The text below deals with one T cell receptor (beta chain). Its antigen remains unknown. The data are from a study of T cells in tuberculosis. The study's findings and limits: GMM-specific TCRs were nearer to active tuberculosis alpha repertoires, suggesting expansion. GEM motif frequencies gave 55% to 75% accuracy; the GMM repertoire gave roughly 90%. Shorter CDR3-alpha in active tuberculosis partly drove smaller distances.

Clones were sequenced by immunoSEQ multiplex PCR, and TCRdb holds only the in-frame ones, with some missing. The repertoire holds some 10,000 clones, with around 94% as singletons. Losses at the gene ends were 0 bases for V and 4 bases for J; bases not matched to a gene: 5. This CDR3 has 15 residues. CDR1 is SGHRS, CDR2 YFSETQ, per germline. This sequence originates from an adult with tuberculosis. This chain connects TRBV5-1 to TRBJ2-3; 7 bases map to TRBD2. The specimen sequenced was PBMCs. This chain's CDR3 is CASSLGVAGSDTQYF. CDR3 sequence (DNA): TGCGCCAGCAGCTTGGGGGTAGCGGGTTCAGATACGCAGTATTTT.